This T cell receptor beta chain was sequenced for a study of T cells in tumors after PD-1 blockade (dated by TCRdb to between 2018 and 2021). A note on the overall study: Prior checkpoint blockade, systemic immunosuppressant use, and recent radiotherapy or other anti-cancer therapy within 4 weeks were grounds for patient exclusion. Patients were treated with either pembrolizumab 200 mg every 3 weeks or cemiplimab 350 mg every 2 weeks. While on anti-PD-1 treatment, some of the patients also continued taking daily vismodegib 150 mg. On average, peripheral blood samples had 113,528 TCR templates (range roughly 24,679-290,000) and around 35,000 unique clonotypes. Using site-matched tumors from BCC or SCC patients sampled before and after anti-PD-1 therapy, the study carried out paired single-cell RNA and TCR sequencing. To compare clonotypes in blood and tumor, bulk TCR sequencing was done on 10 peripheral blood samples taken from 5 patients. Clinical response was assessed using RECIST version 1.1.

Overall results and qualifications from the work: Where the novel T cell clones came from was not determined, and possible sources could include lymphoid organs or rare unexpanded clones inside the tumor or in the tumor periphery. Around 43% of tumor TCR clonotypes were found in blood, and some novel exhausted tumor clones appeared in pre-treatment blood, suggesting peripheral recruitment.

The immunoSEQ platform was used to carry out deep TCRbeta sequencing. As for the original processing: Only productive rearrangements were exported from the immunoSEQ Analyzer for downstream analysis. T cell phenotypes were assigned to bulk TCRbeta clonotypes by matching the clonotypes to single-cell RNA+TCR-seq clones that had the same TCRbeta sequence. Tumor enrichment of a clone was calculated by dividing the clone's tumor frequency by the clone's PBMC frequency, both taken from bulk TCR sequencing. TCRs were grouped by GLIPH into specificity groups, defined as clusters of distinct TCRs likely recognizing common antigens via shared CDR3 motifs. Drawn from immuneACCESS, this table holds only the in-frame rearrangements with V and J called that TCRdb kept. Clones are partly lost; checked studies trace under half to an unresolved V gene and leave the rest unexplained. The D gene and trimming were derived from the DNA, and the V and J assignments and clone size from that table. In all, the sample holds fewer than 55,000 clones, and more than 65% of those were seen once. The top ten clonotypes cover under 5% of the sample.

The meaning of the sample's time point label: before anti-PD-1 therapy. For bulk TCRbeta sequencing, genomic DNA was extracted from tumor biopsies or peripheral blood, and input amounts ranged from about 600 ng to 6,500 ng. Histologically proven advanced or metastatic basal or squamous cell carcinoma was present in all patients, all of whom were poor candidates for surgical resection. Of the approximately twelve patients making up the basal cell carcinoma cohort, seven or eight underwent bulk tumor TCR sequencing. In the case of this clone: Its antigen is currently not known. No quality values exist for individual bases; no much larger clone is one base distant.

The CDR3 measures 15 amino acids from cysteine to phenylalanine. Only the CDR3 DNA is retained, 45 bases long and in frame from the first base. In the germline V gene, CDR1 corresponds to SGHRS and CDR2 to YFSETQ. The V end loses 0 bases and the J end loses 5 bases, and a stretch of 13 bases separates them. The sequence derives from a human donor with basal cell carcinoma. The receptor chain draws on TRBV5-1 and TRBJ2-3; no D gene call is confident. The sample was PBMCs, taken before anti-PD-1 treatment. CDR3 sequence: CASSLEGNSKDTQYF. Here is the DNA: TGCGCCAGCAGCTTGGAAGGAAATTCTAAAGATACGCAGTATTTT.